The 7 T cell receptor beta chains below were found in one sample sequenced in a study of cytomegalovirus exposure and HLA in healthy donors. PCR employed 60 Vbeta and 13 Jbeta primers. TCRdb's copy holds only in-frame clones and misses some; the assay was immunoSEQ multiplex PCR. This table has 150,000 to 200,000 clones, roughly 80% appearing once. Sequenced sample: PBMCs. The receptors shown here come from a woman younger than 45 in good health and CMV-seronegative.

This chain links TRBV28 with TRBJ2-7; 7 bases map to TRBD1. Trimming cost V 5 bases and J 3 bases; bases outside gene matches: 10. This CDR3 has 15 amino acids. The germline gives CDR1 MDHEN, CDR2 SYDVKM. The chain's CDR3 is CASSPPESGGYEQYF. The CDR3 coding sequence is TGTGCCAGCAGTCCTCCGGAATCAGGGGGCTACGAGCAGTACTTC.

The chain carries TRBV5-1 and TRBJ2-2; possible D gene TRBD2, 5 bases. V was cut by 1 base and J by 1 base, with 8 bases left in between. Looked up from germline, CDR1 is SGHRS and CDR2 is YFSETQ. The CDR3 extends over 15 amino acids. The CDR3 DNA follows: TGCGCCAGCAGCTTGAGGAGCGGGAACACCGGGGAGCTGTTTTTT. It is translated as CASSLRSGNTGELFF.

The V gene is TRBV5-1, the J gene TRBJ1-6; no clear D gene. The CDR3 runs 15 residues. V lost 1 base and J 5 bases, leaving 10 bases between the germline ends. Germline CDR1 is SGHRS and CDR2 is YFSETQ. DNA for the CDR3: TGCGCCAGCAGCTTGTATCCGGGGAATAATTCACCCCTCCACTTT. This gives the protein CASSLYPGNNSPLHF.

The V gene is TRBV7-8, the J gene TRBJ1-4, with D possibly being TRBD1 (5 bases). The CDR3 consists of 15 residues. Trimming removed 6 bases at V and 5 bases at J, with 16 bases between. Germline V lookup: CDR1 SGHVS, CDR2 FQNEAQ. This chain's CDR3 is CASRPTGSGNEKLFF. CDR3 sequence (DNA): TGTGCCAGCAGGCCAACAGGAAGCGGGAATGAAAAACTGTTTTTT.

This clone was seen only a few times. The chain carries TRBV6-6 and TRBJ2-5, with D perhaps TRBD1 (6 bases). This CDR3 spans 12 amino acids. CDR1 is MNHNY and CDR2 is SVGAGI in the germline V gene (reference sequence). Between the trimmed V and J ends, which lost 2 bases and 5 bases, there was a span of 6 bases. CDR3 amino acids: CASSYRGETQYF. The CDR3 nucleotides are TGTGCCAGCAGTTACAGGGGGGAGACCCAGTACTTC.

This clone was recorded only once. The chain combines TRBV5-1 with TRBJ2-2; TRBD2 might be the D (6 bases). V was cut by 2 bases and J by 5 bases, with 25 bases left in between. CDR1 is SGHRS and CDR2 is YFSETQ in the germline V gene. This CDR3 contains 19 residues. The DNA of the CDR3 is TGCGCCAGCAGCTTATCCGGGACTTCGACTGTAGGTAGGACCGGGGAGCTGTTTTTT. Residues: CASSLSGTSTVGRTGELFF.

The chain uses TRBV2 and TRBJ2-5, with 7 nucleotides matching TRBD1. The DNA end is a closer match to TRBJ2-7, so the J assignment may be wrong. Looked up from germline, CDR1 is SNHLY and CDR2 is FYNNEI. This CDR3 region has 17 residues. CDR3 DNA: TGTGCCAGCAGTGATTTAGGGCGACAGGGTCTCTCCTACGAGCAGTACTTC. This sequence encodes CASSDLGRQGLSYEQYF.